This TCR beta chain was identified during a study of T cell clonality in common variable immunodeficiency. Findings and limits, study-wide: Compared with healthy controls, CVID subjects showed increased TCRbeta clonality, mostly in about a third.

Germline-derived CDR1 and CDR2 are GTSNPN and SVGIG (reference sequence). The CDR3 contains 17 residues. Turning to this clone: The antigen is unknown. Read coverage stops 3 residues before the CDR3 terminus; the germline J gene supplies the remainder.

Heparinized whole blood, roughly 5 to 8 ml, came from each donor. Equal genomic DNA amounts from CVID and control samples were sequenced. The table came from immunoSEQ multiplex PCR; TCRdb's copy has only in-frame clones and leaves some out. The data show some 45,000 clones, with none appearing a single time. The sequenced material came from peripheral blood mononuclear cells. V usage is TRBV30 and J usage is TRBJ1-2; tentative D call: TRBD1 (6 bases). This clonotype was sampled from a person between 18 and 75 years old in good health. CDR3 protein: CAWRLLLAGGLLSEYTF. Partial CDR3 DNA: TGTGCCTGGAGACTGTTACTGGCGGGGGGGCTTTTGAGTGAA.